The 10 T cell receptor beta chains reported below all come from one sample, sequenced in a study of T cells in tuberculosis. This table comes from immunoSEQ multiplex PCR, and its TCRdb copy is limited to in-frame clones, with some not included. This repertoire shows about 31,000 clones, approximately 96% found once; its top ten account for 6.2%. The source material was PBMCs. The receptors here all came from a donor aged 10 to 29 with latent tuberculosis or without tuberculosis infection.

V and J are TRBV30 and TRBJ1-1; tentative D call: TRBD1 (5 bases). This CDR3 region has 13 residues. V dropped 3 bases and J dropped 0 bases, with 8 bases sitting between them. CDR1 GTSNPN and CDR2 SVGIG come from the germline V gene (reference sequence). DNA of the CDR3: TGTGCCTGGAGGGGGCAGTTGAACACTGAAGCTTTCTTT. This sequence encodes CAWRGQLNTEAFF.

This chain links TRBV19 with TRBJ1-2; 9 bases line up with TRBD1. The J segment lost 2 bases and the V segment lost 5 bases, leaving 6 bases of the junction unmatched. CDR3 length: 15 amino acids. CDR1 is LNHDA, CDR2 SQIVND, per germline (reference sequence). As DNA, the CDR3 is TGTGCCAGTAGTTCTCGACAGGGGGAGAACTATGGCTACACCTTC. It translates to CASSSRQGENYGYTF.

J is TRBJ1-3 and V is TRBV2, with D unresolved. Germline lookup yields CDR1 SNHLY and CDR2 FYNNEI. This CDR3 region has 13 residues. V lost 2 bases to trimming and J lost 7 bases, with 9 bases between them. CDR3 bases: TGTGCCAGCAGTGAACAAGACGGGAACACCATATATTTT. Residues: CASSEQDGNTIYF.

The rearrangement joins TRBV28 to TRBJ2-7, with 8 nucleotides matching TRBD2. This CDR3 region has 16 residues. Germline trimming cut 3 bases from V and 3 bases from J; bases unmatched to any gene: 10. CDR1 is MDHEN, CDR2 SYDVKM, per germline. CDR3 in DNA: TGTGCCAGCAGTTTCCCCCGGGAGGGCCTCAACTACGAGCAGTACTTC. The encoded protein is CASSFPREGLNYEQYF.

The rearrangement joins TRBV6-6 to TRBJ1-2; 8 bases agree with TRBD1. The CDR3 runs to 13 residues. CDR1 is MNHNY and CDR2 is SVGAGI in the germline V gene (reference sequence). The V gene end was trimmed by 7 bases and the J gene end by 4 bases; junction bases not matched to a gene: 5. The CDR3 region has the DNA TGTGCCAGCACTCCTGACAGGGGCTATGGCTACACCTTC. This sequence encodes CASTPDRGYGYTF.

The genes are TRBV30 and TRBJ1-3; D is ambiguous. The length of the CDR3 is 12 residues. Trimming cost V 2 bases and J 3 bases, with 5 bases left between them. Germline V gives CDR1 GTSNPN, CDR2 SVGIG (reference sequence). The chain's CDR3 is CAWSPGGNTIYF. The DNA for the CDR3 is TGTGCCTGGAGTCCAGGTGGAAACACCATATATTTT.

The rearrangement uses TRBV10-3 and TRBJ1-1; a weak D match, TRBD1 (5 bases). V was cut by 5 bases and J by 2 bases, with 12 bases left in between. The germline V gene has CDR1 ENHRY and CDR2 SYGVKD. The CDR3 spans 14 residues. CDR3 sequence: CAISSTVINTEAFF. CDR3 nucleotide sequence: TGTGCCATCAGTTCGACAGTAATAAACACTGAAGCTTTCTTT.

The V and J genes are TRBV14 and TRBJ1-2, with a possible D match to TRBD1 (5 bases). Germline CDR1 SGHDN, CDR2 FVKESK. This CDR3 has 16 amino acids. V was pared by 1 base and J by 5 bases, with 17 bases between. CDR3 coding DNA: TGTGCCAGCAGCCAAGCACCGGGACTTGGGGGTTATGGCTACACCTTC. This sequence encodes CASSQAPGLGGYGYTF.

The chain recombines TRBV2 with TRBJ1-2, with 7 nucleotides matching TRBD1. Per the germline V gene, CDR1 is SNHLY and CDR2 is FYNNEI. The CDR3 sequence is 15 residues long. V gave up 6 bases and J gave up 9 bases; unmatched junction bases: 16. CDR3 residues: CASRLSVGQTTSYTF. DNA for the CDR3: TGTGCCAGCAGGTTATCGGTGGGACAGACTACAAGCTACACCTTC.

This chain links TRBV19 with TRBJ2-1; 8 bases are shared with TRBD1. CDR1 and CDR2 from the germline V gene are LNHDA and SQIVND (reference sequence). The length of the CDR3 is 14 residues. Trimming took 6 bases from V and 0 from J; bases not matched to a gene: 1. Written as DNA, the CDR3 is TGTGCCAGTAGAGGGACAGGCTCCTACAATGAGCAGTTCTTC. Its translation is CASRGTGSYNEQFF.